The present TCR beta chain was sequenced within a study of response to subunit inactivated influenza vaccine. A few counts support this clonotype. This CDR3 has 14 amino acids. Between the trimmed V and J ends, which lost 3 bases and 3 bases, there was a span of 12 bases. Germline V lookup: CDR1 ENHRY, CDR2 SYGVKD. MiXCR, applied by TCRdb to the RT-PCR reads, yields one record per CDR3 protein. The table has approximately 700,000 distinct CDR3 sequences, about 15% seen once. The sequence was obtained from a man between 45 and 60 years old who received an inactivated influenza vaccine. The sequencing used PBMCs from blood, collected 11 to 12 days after vaccination. This chain uses TRBV10-3 with TRBJ2-7; no clear D. The CDR3 region is CAISDARSDYEQYF. The CDR3 region has the DNA TGTGCCATCAGTGACGCCAGGTCTGACTACGAGCAGTACTTC.